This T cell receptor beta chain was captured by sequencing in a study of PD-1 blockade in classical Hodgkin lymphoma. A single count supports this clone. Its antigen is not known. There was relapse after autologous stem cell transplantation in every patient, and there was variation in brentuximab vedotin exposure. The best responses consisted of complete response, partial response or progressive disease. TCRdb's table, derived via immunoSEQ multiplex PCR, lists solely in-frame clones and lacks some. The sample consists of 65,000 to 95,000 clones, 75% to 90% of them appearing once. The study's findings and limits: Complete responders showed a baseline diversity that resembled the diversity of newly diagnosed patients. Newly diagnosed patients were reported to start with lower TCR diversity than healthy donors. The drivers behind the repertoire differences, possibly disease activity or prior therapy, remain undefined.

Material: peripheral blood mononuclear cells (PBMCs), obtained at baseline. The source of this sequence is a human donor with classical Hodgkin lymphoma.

CDR3 sequence reads: CAISAKSQGGSYEQYF. CDR3 in DNA: TGTGCCATCAGTGCCAAATCCCAGGGGGGGTCCTACGAGCAGTACTTC. The chain couples TRBV10-3 to TRBJ2-7; D might be TRBD1 or TRBD2, each matching 7 bases. CDR1 and CDR2 (germline): ENHRY, SYGVKD. Trimming shortened V by 4 bases and J by 1 base, and 17 bases separated the two germline ends. CDR3 length equals 16 residues.